This TCR beta chain was observed in a study of cytomegalovirus exposure and HLA in healthy donors. Broader study findings: A missense DCLRE1C variant was associated with V- and J-gene trimming of TCR beta chains in a later analysis, and an independent cohort replicated the association. Later examination showed HLA-associated TCR beta chains had greater clonal expansion than equally common others. The majority of TCR sequences were rare, yet some public TCRs appeared in many donors.

It was with 60 Vbeta and 13 Jbeta primers that the PCR ran. The method was immunoSEQ multiplex PCR; TCRdb's version includes in-frame clones alone and lacks a portion of them. This sample has about 160,000 clones, with 80% found just once. Concerning this clone itself: The antigen is undetermined.

Germline V gene sequence: CDR1 LNHDA, CDR2 SQIVND (reference sequence). The CDR3 runs 15 residues. Trimming took 0 bases from V and 7 from J, leaving 13 bases between them. The chain joins TRBV19 to TRBJ2-1; maybe TRBD2 (5 bases). Sequences were obtained from PBMCs. The source of this sequence is a man aged 18 to 30 in good health and CMV-seropositive. The CDR3 DNA is TGTGCCAGTAGTATAGATAGTCCGGGGTGGAATGAGCAGTTCTTC. Amino acids: CASSIDSPGWNEQFF.